The T cell receptor (beta chain) described here comes from a study of identical twins. TCRdb passed the 5' RACE reads through MiXCR, listing each CDR3 protein once. There are some 1,600,000 distinct CDR3 sequences in the sample; 32% occur only once, and about 0.3% lies in the top ten. The CDR3 is 13 amino acids. Trimming pared 4 bases from V and 3 bases from J, leaving 9 bases between. The germline V gene has CDR1 MNHEY and CDR2 SVGEGT. Study outcomes and limitations: Models, which agreed with sharing between unrelated individuals, nonetheless underestimated the out-of-frame TCR alpha sharing seen in monozygotic twins. Insertion counts were lower in abundant cord blood beta clonotypes, a trend that memory repertoires did not show. Excess sharing by twins proved weaker in beta out-of-frame sequences.

This clonotype occurred many times. The antigen remains undetermined. The chain employs TRBV6-2 or TRBV6-3 and TRBJ2-5, with D maybe TRBD2 (5 bases). The clonotype originates from a newborn girl in good health. The material sequenced was cord blood. The CDR3 nucleotides are TGTGCCAGCAGTTCGAGGCGGGAAGAGACCCAGTACTTC. It specifies CASSSRREETQYF.